This TCR beta chain was sequenced during a study of beta chain features in type 1 diabetes. Reverse transcription of all isolated RNA meant that expressed TCRB transcripts were sequenced. Assay: immunoSEQ multiplex PCR; the TCRdb copy retains only in-frame clones and omits some. The table shows some 180,000 clones, with 10% to 15% occurring only once. The CDR3 covers 14 residues. The germline V gene encodes CDR1 SNHLY and CDR2 FYNNEI. V trimming: 6 bases; J trimming: 4 bases; junction bases outside the gene matches: 6. The specimen sequenced was central memory CD4+ T cells from blood. The clonotype was recovered from a young woman in good health. J is TRBJ1-2 and V is TRBV2; 9 bases match TRBD1. The CDR3 region has the DNA TGTGCCAGCAGCTACAGGGGGCAAGGCTATGGCTACACCTTC. Translating it yields CASSYRGQGYGYTF.